The present T cell receptor beta chain was sequenced within a study of beta chain features in type 1 diabetes. Study-level findings and limits: All four CD4+ subsets of Type 1 diabetes patients contained TCRB CDR3s that were moderately but significantly shorter. Highly expressing activated T cells could be over-counted with a cDNA template.

Each donor gave one heparinised blood draw averaging approximately 100 mL. Sorted cells reached over 95% purity in every population. On this clone: As yet, its antigen is unknown.

Expressed TCRB transcripts were sequenced because the entire RNA isolate underwent reverse transcription. Mean read depth for naive, central memory and regulatory T cell samples was some 3.8 million reads. Measured with immunoSEQ multiplex PCR; TCRdb has only the in-frame clones, and not every one. The profile covers about 160,000 clones, with about 9% appearing a single time and around 0.5% taken by the ten largest. The receptor comes from a woman aged 18-35 years with type 1 diabetes. Sequencing input: central memory CD4+ T cells from blood.

The CDR3 loop reads CSVRGELLSSYNEQFF. The CDR3 DNA reads as TGCAGCGTCCGCGGAGAGCTTCTGAGCTCCTACAATGAGCAGTTCTTC. V gene TRBV29-1 combines with J gene TRBJ2-1; D is ambiguous. The germline V gene has CDR1 SQVTM and CDR2 ANQGSEA. Trimming left V 6 bases short and J 0 bases short, with 18 bases between. This CDR3 is built from 16 residues.